The TCR beta chain described here comes from a study of response to subunit inactivated influenza vaccine. Using its own MiXCR run on the RT-PCR reads, TCRdb lists one record per CDR3 protein. In the table there are hundreds of thousands of distinct CDR3 sequences, approximately 11% of which are singletons. There are a few counts of this clonotype. Germline V lookup: CDR1 DFQATT, CDR2 SNEGSKA (reference sequence). Trimming took 4 bases from V and 3 from J; bases not matched to a gene: 6. This CDR3 spans 14 amino acids. This sample comprised PBMCs from blood, obtained 45 days after vaccination. This chain joins TRBV20-1 and TRBJ1-5; 7 bases line up with TRBD1. This receptor was obtained from a man aged 45-65 years who received an inactivated influenza vaccine. CDR3 in amino acids: CSAKDRVVNQPQHF. The CDR3 bases are TGCAGTGCTAAAGACAGGGTAGTCAATCAGCCCCAGCATTTT.